The clone carrying this TCR beta chain was picked up a small number of times. Its matching antigen is unknown. This CDR3 is 16 amino acids long. This sample stems from a study of blood T cells in healthy people across ages. Overall study findings and caveats: Observed TCR beta diversity showed a strong correlation with the percentage of naive T cells as measured by flow cytometry. Naive CD4+ cells and diversity were both higher in long-lived donors than in aged donors. The recorded TCR beta diversity per million T cells decreased in a roughly linear manner with age.

Per sample, no less than 5 micrograms of total RNA were extracted. Then a second PCR, running about 6 to 12 cycles, was carried out with a sample-barcoded 5' primer and a J-beta primer mix. Via MiXCR, TCRdb re-called the 5' RACE reads, giving one row per CDR3 protein. The sample lists over 600,000 distinct CDR3 sequences; 35% to 50% were seen once. What was sequenced was blood. This receptor was taken from a man aged 80 or over in good health. V is TRBV21-1 and J is TRBJ2-4. TRBV21-1 constitutes a pseudogene. The CDR3, as DNA: TGTGCCAGCACTAAACCGGAGTCAGTGACCAAAAACATTCAGTACTTC. It yields the protein CASTKPESVTKNIQYF.